This TCR beta chain was captured in a study of T cells after yellow fever vaccination. At the level of the study: SMART-Seq v4 Ultra Low Input served to prepare low-cell-number fractions. Study conclusions and caveats: Clones from primary vaccination mostly reappeared after the booster (approximately 95% CD4, around 90% CD8). Weaker overall was a secondary response that nonetheless peaked faster, on day 5 versus 15.

A 5'RACE template-switching step, the method used to make TCR cDNA, added a universal primer site and UMIs. One entry per CDR3 protein, called by TCRdb with MiXCR from the 5' RACE reads. The sample has 200,000 to 300,000 distinct CDR3 sequences, about 7% seen once. At least ten counts were recorded for this clonotype. Its specificity is unknown. V lost 8 bases to trimming and J lost 0 bases, with 11 bases between them. Germline V gene lookup returns CDR1 LNHNV and CDR2 YYDKDF (reference sequence). The CDR3 runs to 14 residues. The sequence came from a young man who received the YFV17D yellow fever vaccine. The material was CD4+ T cells sorted from PBMCs, obtained on the day of the yellow fever booster vaccination. The V call is TRBV15, the J call TRBJ1-5; D uncertain. CDR3 loop: CATRGPYSNQPQHF. The CDR3 DNA follows: TGTGCCACCCGCGGACCCTATAGCAATCAGCCCCAGCATTTT. Using reference TRBV15 and TRBJ1-5 for the parts outside the CDR3, the full variable domain is DAMVIQNPRYQVTQFGKPVTLSCSQTLNHNVMYWYQQKSSQAPKLLFHYYDKDFNNEADTPDNFQSRRPNTSFCFLDIRSPGLGDTAMYLCATRGPYSNQPQHFGDGTRLSIL.